Listed here is a single T cell receptor beta chain. The method was immunoSEQ multiplex PCR; TCRdb's version includes in-frame clones alone and lacks a portion of them. The sample shows fewer than 15,000 clones, about two thirds of them seen only once. From the graft tissue, intraepithelial and lamina propria lymphocytes were released through processing. With 5 bases removed from V and 0 bases from J, the gap between germline ends came to 5 bases. There are 14 residues in the CDR3. Germline CDR1 LNHDA, CDR2 SQIVND (reference sequence). This record comes from a study of graft-versus-host responses after intestinal transplantation. Overall study context: The whole recipient group had anti-thymocyte globulin induction followed by tacrolimus and steroids for three to four years.

The TCR sequence derives from a human patient who received an intestinal transplant, so some T cells may come from the graft donor. The chain has TRBV19 and TRBJ2-6; D remains ambiguous. Material: ileum tissue, obtained around 99 weeks after intestinal transplantation. DNA for the CDR3: TGTGCCAGTAGTCTGGCCTCTGGGGCCAACGTCCTGACTTTC. It yields the protein CASSLASGANVLTF. Drawing the rest from reference TRBV19 and TRBJ2-6, the complete variable domain is DGGITQSPKYLFRKEGQNVTLSCEQNLNHDAMYWYRQDPGQGLRLIYYSQIVNDFQKGDIAEGYSVSREKKESFPLTVTSAQKNPTAFYLCASSLASGANVLTFGAGSRLTVL.